This T cell receptor beta chain was sequenced during a study of OX40 agonist ivuxolimab in advanced cancers. Across the study: Ivuxolimab, an antibody acting as an agonist of OX40 (CD134), was used to treat patients. Three patients, one with hepatocellular carcinoma and two with cutaneous melanoma, achieved partial responses.

It was autoimmune disease history or systemic immunosuppression that excluded patients. The protocol was immunoSEQ multiplex PCR, while the TCRdb copy is restricted to in-frame clones and leaves out a portion. The sample consists of roughly 80,000 clones, around 84% of them appearing once. Germline CDR1 SGHRS, CDR2 YFSETQ. The CDR3 contains 12 residues. V lost 4 bases and J lost 8, with 9 bases in between. The receptor's source is an adult with an advanced solid tumor such as melanoma, head and neck, liver or kidney cancer. This sequence joins TRBV5-1 and TRBJ1-4, with D unclear. This sample comprised CD4+ or CD8+ T cells sorted from blood, obtained in a trial of the OX40 agonist ivuxolimab. CDR3 residues: CASSNAEEKLFF. For the CDR3, the DNA is TGCGCCAGCAGCAACGCGGAGGAAAAACTGTTTTTT.